These T cell receptor beta chains were read from a single sample in a study of cytotoxic CD8 clonotypes in ibrutinib-treated CLL. Profiled with immunoSEQ multiplex PCR; TCRdb holds only in-frame clones, not every one. The repertoire holds more than 85,000 clones, with around 73% as singletons. The material sequenced was PBMCs, taken after 12 months of ibrutinib treatment. All receptors derive from a human donor with chronic lymphocytic leukemia. The CDR3 runs from the conserved cysteine through the conserved F or W. D genes are given only for firm matches. Rows give clone size only sometimes, using once, few, many, or a class for an expanded clone.

V gene	clone size	D gene	J gene	CDR3 DNA	CDR3 protein
TRBV6-5	-	TRBD1	TRBJ1-2	TGTGCCAGCAGCGATTCCGGACAGGGCCGCTACACCTTC	CASSDSGQGRYTF
TRBV12-5	once	-	TRBJ1-6	TGTGCTAGTGCCCCACCCACGCCTATTAATTCACCCCTCCACTTT	CASAPPTPINSPLHF
TRBV11-2	-	-	TRBJ1-1	TGTGCCAGCAGCTTAGTGGGACTGAACACTGAAGCTTTCTTT	CASSLVGLNTEAFF
TRBV27	-	TRBD1	TRBJ1-5	TGTGCCAGCAGTTTATCGGGGGTTGGGACAGGGGGCAATCAGCCCCAGCATTTT	CASSLSGVGTGGNQPQHF
TRBV7-6	few	-	TRBJ1-5	TGTGCCAGCAGCTTAGGCCAGGCCTATCCCCAGCATTTT	CASSLGQAYPQHF
TRBV12-2	-	-	TRBJ2-2	TGTGCAAGTGAATCTTCGGGGACTAGCGGATGGGGCACCGGGGAGCTGTTTTTT	CASESSGTSGWGTGELFF
TRBV6-1	once	-	TRBJ2-5	TGTGCCAGCAGTGTCCTCGGCGGACTCCAAGAGACCCAGTACTTC	CASSVLGGLQETQYF
TRBV25-1	-	-	TRBJ1-3	TGTGCCAGCAGTGAATCTCGGGTCGCGGGGCACGGAAACACCATATATTTT	CASSESRVAGHGNTIYF
TRBV7-3	-	-	TRBJ2-1	TGTGCCAGCAGCTTAATAGGTGGGGACAATGAGCAGTTCTTC	CASSLIGGDNEQFF
TRBV5-1	-	-	TRBJ2-5	TGCGCCAGCAGCTTGGCCAATGTAGCCGGGGAGACCCAGTACTTC	CASSLANVAGETQYF
TRBV29-1	once	TRBD2	TRBJ2-1	TGCAGCGTTCGGCTAGCGGGGGATAATGAGCAGTTCTTC	CSVRLAGDNEQFF
TRBV5-8	-	-	TRBJ2-1	TGTGCCAGCAGCTTGGGAGACCAATACAATGAGCAGTTCTTC	CASSLGDQYNEQFF
TRBV11-3	-	-	TRBJ2-3	TGTGCCAGCAGGAGTCGGGGGTCGGATACGCAGTATTTT	CASRSRGSDTQYF
TRBV20-1	once	-	TRBJ1-1	TGCAGTGCTAGGTCGGTGGCGGAAGCTTTCTTT	CSARSVAEAFF
TRBV5-1	-	-	TRBJ2-2	TGCGCCAGCAGCTCGAACACCGGGGAGCTGTTTTTT	CASSSNTGELFF
TRBV5-6	-	-	TRBJ2-2	TGTGCCAGCAGCTTGGCCTGGAACACCGGGGAGCTGTTTTTT	CASSLAWNTGELFF
TRBV19	once	-	TRBJ2-1	TGTGCCAGTAGTAGCGGGCCGGGGGCCGGTGTTGAGCATCAGGTCTTC	CASSSGPGAGVEHQVF
TRBV5-6	-	TRBD1	TRBJ1-2	TGTGCCAGCAGCCCAGGGGGAGGCAACTATGGCTACACCTTC	CASSPGGGNYGYTF
TRBV19	once	TRBD2	TRBJ2-3	TGTGCCAGTAGCCTAACTAGCGGGGGGACTGGGGCAGATACGCAGTATTTT	CASSLTSGGTGADTQYF
TRBV7-2	once	-	TRBJ1-1	TGTGCCAGCAGCACCGACAGTTACACTGAAGCTTTCTTT	CASSTDSYTEAFF
TRBV29-1	few	-	TRBJ1-3	TGCAGCGTTCTGGGAAGAACCTCTGGAAACACCATATATTTT	CSVLGRTSGNTIYF
TRBV25-1	-	-	TRBJ1-2	TGTGCCAGCAGTGAATTAGGGTCAGGTCTGCTCTATGGCTACACCTTC	CASSELGSGLLYGYTF
TRBV12-5	-	TRBD1	TRBJ1-4	TGTGCTAGTGGTCTTGGGACAGGGGCCGGTGATGAAAAACTGTTTTTT	CASGLGTGAGDEKLFF
TRBV27	-	TRBD1	TRBJ2-2	TGTGCCAGCAGTTTCGACAGGGACAGGTTTTCGAAAGTCCCCGGGGAGCTGTTTTTT	CASSFDRDRFSKVPGELFF
TRBV7-9	-	-	TRBJ2-3	TGTGCCAGCAGCGGACGGACTGTCGATTTT	CASSGRTVDF
TRBV5-1	-	TRBD2	TRBJ2-5	TGCGCCAGCAGCTTGGTAGCGGGGGTCCAAGAGACCCAGTACTTC	CASSLVAGVQETQYF
TRBV25-1	few	-	TRBJ1-2	TGTGCCAGCAGTGATAGCGCTAACTATGGCTACACCTTC	CASSDSANYGYTF
TRBV4-1	few	TRBD1	TRBJ2-7	TGCGCCAGCAGCCAAGCTCCTACCGGGACAGGGGGATACGAGCAGTACTTC	CASSQAPTGTGGYEQYF
TRBV6-1	few	-	TRBJ2-7	TGTGCCAGCAGTGAAATAGACTTCTCCTACGAGCAGTACTTC	CASSEIDFSYEQYF
TRBV6-6	-	TRBD1	TRBJ2-7	TGTGCCAGCAGTGACTCAAGGACAGGCTCCTACGAGCAGTACTTC	CASSDSRTGSYEQYF
TRBV6-1	-	TRBD2	TRBJ2-1	TGTGCCAGCAGTGGGATAGCGGGGGGTTCTTATGAGCAGTTCTTC	CASSGIAGGSYEQFF
TRBV5-4	-	TRBD1	TRBJ2-7	TGTGCCAGCAGCTTGCAGGGGGCTTGGTCGAAAGAGCAGTACTTC	CASSLQGAWSKEQYF
TRBV6-1	-	-	TRBJ1-1	TGTGCCAGCAGTGAAGCGGCAGCCCCGAGGACTGAAGCTTTCTTT	CASSEAAAPRTEAFF
TRBV6-6	-	-	TRBJ2-1	TGTGCCAGCAGTTACTCACGAGGGAATGAGCAGTTCTTC	CASSYSRGNEQFF
TRBV14	-	-	TRBJ2-6	TGTGCCAGCAGCTCCCCCCTAGGACAGCCTAATGGGGCCAACGTCCTGACTTTC	CASSSPLGQPNGANVLTF
TRBV5-1	-	TRBD1	TRBJ2-7	TGCGCCAGCAGCCTGGGACAGGGGATTTCCTACGAGCAGTACTTC	CASSLGQGISYEQYF
TRBV2	-	-	TRBJ1-1	TGTGCCAGCAACAAGGGGAACACTGAAGCTTTCTTT	CASNKGNTEAFF
TRBV11-3	-	TRBD1	TRBJ2-7	TGTGCCAGCAGCTTAGTCGGGACAGCCTCCTACGAGCAGTACTTC	CASSLVGTASYEQYF
TRBV5-4	-	TRBD2	TRBJ2-7	TGTGCCAGCAGCTTGGGAGCTAGCGGGGTCTACGAGCAGTACTTC	CASSLGASGVYEQYF
TRBV14	few	-	TRBJ1-1	TGTGCCAGCAGCCCGGTGGAAGGGCGCACTGAAGCTTTCTTT	CASSPVEGRTEAFF
TRBV18	-	-	TRBJ2-3	TGTGCCAGCTCACCAACTTTAACGCGGGCTTCTAGCACAGATACGCAGTATTTT	CASSPTLTRASSTDTQYF
TRBV6-1	-	-	TRBJ1-5	TGTGCCAGCAGTGAACTCCCGGGATTGGATCAGCCCCAGCATTTT	CASSELPGLDQPQHF
TRBV7-7	-	TRBD2	TRBJ2-3	TGTGCCAGCAGCTTAGGACTAGCCCCAGATACGCAGTATTTT	CASSLGLAPDTQYF
TRBV5-1	-	-	TRBJ1-4	TGCGCCAGCAGCTTGGGTGTGGGTGAAAAACTGTTTTTT	CASSLGVGEKLFF
TRBV4-3	-	TRBD2	TRBJ2-3	TGCGCCAGCAGCCCTCGGGCTAGCGGGGGGATCACAGATACGCAGTATTTT	CASSPRASGGITDTQYF
TRBV29-1	-	-	TRBJ2-5	TGCAGCGTTGAAGATCTTAGGCAGGGCCCGGAGACCCAGTACTTC	CSVEDLRQGPETQYF
TRBV25-1	-	TRBD1	TRBJ1-6	TGTGCCAGCAGTGCTCGGACAGGCTCTCCTAGTAATTCACCCCTCCACTTT	CASSARTGSPSNSPLHF
TRBV5-5	-	TRBD1	TRBJ1-5	TGTGCCAGCAGCTCTGGCCCCGGCACAGGGGCTCAGCCCCAGCATTTT	CASSSGPGTGAQPQHF
TRBV5-6	-	-	TRBJ2-3	TGTGCCAGCAGCGGGAGACTCGGGTTGGACGATACGCAGTATTTT	CASSGRLGLDDTQYF